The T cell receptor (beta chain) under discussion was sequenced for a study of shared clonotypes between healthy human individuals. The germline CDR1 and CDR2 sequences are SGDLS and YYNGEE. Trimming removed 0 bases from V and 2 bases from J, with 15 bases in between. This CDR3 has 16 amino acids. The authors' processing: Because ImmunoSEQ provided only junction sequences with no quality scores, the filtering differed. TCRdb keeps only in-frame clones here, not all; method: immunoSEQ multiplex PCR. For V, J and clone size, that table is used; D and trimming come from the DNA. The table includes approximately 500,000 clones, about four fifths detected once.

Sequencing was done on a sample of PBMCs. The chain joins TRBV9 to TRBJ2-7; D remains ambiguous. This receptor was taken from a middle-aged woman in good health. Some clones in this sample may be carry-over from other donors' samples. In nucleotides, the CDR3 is TGTGCCAGCAGCGTAGGCGGAAACGTGGCCACCTACGAGCAGTACTTC. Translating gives CASSVGGNVATYEQYF.